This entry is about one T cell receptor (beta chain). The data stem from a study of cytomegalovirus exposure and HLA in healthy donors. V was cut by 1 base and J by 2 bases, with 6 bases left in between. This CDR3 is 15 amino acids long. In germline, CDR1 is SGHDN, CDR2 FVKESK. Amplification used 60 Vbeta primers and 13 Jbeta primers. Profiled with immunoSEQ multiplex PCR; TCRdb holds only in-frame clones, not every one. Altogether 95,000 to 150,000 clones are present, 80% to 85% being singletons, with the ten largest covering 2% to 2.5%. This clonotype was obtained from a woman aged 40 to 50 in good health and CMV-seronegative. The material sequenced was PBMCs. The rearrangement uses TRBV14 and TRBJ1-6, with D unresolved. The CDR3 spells CASSQGIAYNSPLHF. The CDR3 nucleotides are TGTGCCAGCAGCCAAGGTATCGCCTATAATTCACCCCTCCACTTT.